These T cell receptor beta chains were read from a single sample in a study of blood T cell repertoires in COVID-19. TCRdb keeps only in-frame clones here, not all; method: immunoSEQ multiplex PCR. The table has about 94,000 clones, approximately 80% seen once; the top ten hold roughly 19%. The sequenced sample was peripheral blood. The receptors here all came from a human donor in a cohort sampled during active COVID-19. The CDR3 runs from the conserved cysteine through the conserved F or W. Fields, in order: clone size, J gene, D gene, V gene, CDR3 DNA, CDR3 protein. D genes are given only for firm matches. Clone size is shown for a subset of rows, as once, few, many or a class of expanded clone.

- | TRBJ2-4 | - | TRBV28 | TGTGCCAGCAGTTTAGCGGGAAGTTCCAAAAACATTCAGTACTTC | CASSLAGSSKNIQYF
- | TRBJ2-1 | TRBD2 | TRBV4-1 | TGCGCCAGCAGCCATCCTAGCGGGAGGGCCTTGGGGAATGAGCAGTTCTTC | CASSHPSGRALGNEQFF
- | TRBJ1-5 | - | TRBV6-5 | TGTGCCAGCAGCCTCCCGGCCGGGGGTCAGCCCCAGCATTTT | CASSLPAGGQPQHF
- | TRBJ2-7 | TRBD1 | TRBV5-1 | TGCGCCAGCAGAGTAGAGGGGGCGCAGGACTACGAGCAGTACTTC | CASRVEGAQDYEQYF
- | TRBJ2-7 | TRBD1 | TRBV7-9 | TGTGCCAGCAGTAAGACAGGGGGCGCCTCCTACGAGCAGTACTTC | CASSKTGGASYEQYF
- | TRBJ2-1 | TRBD1 | TRBV9 | TGTGCCAGCAGCTCCCGGGACAGGGATTGGAATGAGCAGTTCTTC | CASSSRDRDWNEQFF
- | TRBJ2-5 | - | TRBV28 | TGTGCCAGCAGTCGTCCAGCTGGGGGAGGAGAGACCCAGTACTTC | CASSRPAGGGETQYF
- | TRBJ1-2 | - | TRBV21-1 | TGTGCCAGCACCACCGACAGGGCGGGAGGCTACACCTTC | CASTTDRAGGYTF
- | TRBJ1-1 | - | TRBV9 | TGTGCCAGCAGCCTTACAGATCAAGCTTTCTTT | CASSLTDQAFF
once | TRBJ1-2 | - | TRBV3-1/TRBV3-2 | TGTGCCAGCAGCCAAAACAGGGGCTACACCTTC | CASSQNRGYTF
once | TRBJ2-7 | TRBD2 | TRBV4-2 | TGTGCCAGCAGCCAAGACTCCCTAGCGGGAGGGCCGAGGAACGAGCAGTACTTC | CASSQDSLAGGPRNEQYF
- | TRBJ2-1 | - | TRBV15 | TGTGCCACCAGCAGGCACTCGACCACCGGGACAACCTACAATGAGCAGTTCTTC | CATSRHSTTGTTYNEQFF
- | TRBJ2-7 | TRBD1 | TRBV28 | TGTGCCAGCAGTTCACCCGGGACAGCCCGCTACGAGCAGTACTTC | CASSSPGTARYEQYF
- | TRBJ2-4 | - | TRBV4-1 | TGCGCCAGCAGCCAAGAGGCCGGGGTAGCCAAAAACATTCAGTACTTC | CASSQEAGVAKNIQYF
- | TRBJ1-2 | - | TRBV7-9 | TGTGCCAGCAGCTTCGGTCTTCAGTCGGGCTATGGCTACACCTTC | CASSFGLQSGYGYTF
- | TRBJ2-7 | - | TRBV19 | TGTGCCAGTAGTATCTACAGAAACTACGAGCAGTACTTC | CASSIYRNYEQYF
- | TRBJ1-5 | - | TRBV3-1/TRBV3-2 | TGTGCCAGCAGTAACAGGAATCAGCCCCAGCATTTT | CASSNRNQPQHF
- | TRBJ2-7 | TRBD1 | TRBV7-8 | TGTGCCAGCAGCTTAACCGTTACAGGGGGCTTCCACGAGCAGTACTTC | CASSLTVTGGFHEQYF